In this sample, the clone carrying this T cell receptor beta chain turned up a few times. The antigen is unknown. The read comes to an end 3 residues before the CDR3 does, leaving the germline J gene to fill in the end. The data originate from a study of T cell clonality in common variable immunodeficiency. The study, taken as a whole, reports: In common variable immunodeficiency, TCR beta chains reportedly carried fewer deletions and N-nucleotide insertions.

Clones were sequenced by immunoSEQ multiplex PCR, and TCRdb holds only the in-frame ones, with some missing. Recorded here are about 28,000 clones, none singletons. This CDR3 comprises 15 residues. V was clipped by 4 bases and J by 2 bases, with 18 bases between them. In germline, CDR1 is GTSNPN, CDR2 SVGIG (reference sequence). V and J are TRBV30 and TRBJ2-7; tentative D call: TRBD2 (6 bases). This TCR came from a human donor with common variable immunodeficiency. The specimen was peripheral blood mononuclear cells. The sequenced CDR3 bases are TGTGCCTGGATGACCGGGACTCAGAATACCTACGAG. This sequence encodes CAWMTGTQNTYE. The CDR3 reads in full as CAWMTGTQNTYEQYF.